This TCR beta chain was captured by sequencing in a study of beta chain features in type 1 diabetes (dated by TCRdb to 2016 to 2019). Regarding the study in general: Mean age, gender distribution, total cell number and subset yield did not differ between patients and healthy donors. A total of 107,917,701 sorted cells were examined across all samples, and RNA yield correlated strongly with the number of cells per subset. The study compared TCRB repertoires of sorted circulating CD4+ T cell subsets between recently diagnosed type 1 diabetes patients and matched healthy donors. Naive and central memory subsets were obtained from all 30 or so donors, but regulatory and stem cell-like memory subsets were isolated from only 8 patients and 8 healthy donors.

Reading the germline V gene (reference sequence) gives CDR1 SEHNR and CDR2 FQNEAQ. From cysteine to phenylalanine, the CDR3 is 18 amino acids long. This entry keeps only the CDR3 DNA: 54 bases, framed from base 1. Trimming leaves V shorter by 5 bases and J shorter by 2 bases, with the junction holding 7 bases beyond the gene matches. Regarding this clone: The antigen it binds to is not known. No quality values exist for individual bases; no much larger clone is one base distant.

The entire amount of isolated RNA was reverse transcribed using the High Capacity cDNA Reverse Transcription Kit, so the sequenced TCRB transcripts were expressed ones. Deep immunoSEQ sequencing was performed on naive, central memory and regulatory T cell samples, with an average of around 3.4 million total reads per sample. Sorted cells were lysed in RLT buffer, and RNA was extracted using DNase-treated RNeasy Micro or Mini kits according to cell number. To prevent cross-contamination, each cell subset was processed individually, whereas patient and healthy donor samples were processed jointly. Using the immunoSEQ multiplex PCR, TCRB sequences were amplified from cDNA into 87-bp fragments spanning the CDR3 region. Amplicons were sequenced on the Illumina HiSeq platform. Under the source paper's analysis protocol: PCR bias was corrected computationally using synthetic template baselines, and reads within Hamming distance 2 were collapsed, with unmergeable singletons discarded. By aligning reads against IMGT, V, D and J genes, CDR3 length, and insertions or deletions at six rearrangement sites were assigned. Within each subset, clonotype counts were normalized to the number of sorted cells before true diversity and Gini coefficients were calculated with the tcR R package. The overlap coefficient, calculated on TCRB nucleotide sequences, was used to measure repertoire sharing. TCRdb re-hosts the immuneACCESS table, in-frame sequences only. Its copies lack some clones; in the studies checked, an unresolved V gene accounts for under half of them, and the cause for the rest is not known. For V, J and clone size, that table is used; D and trimming come from the DNA. A total of a few hundred thousand clones appear in this sample, 8% to 10% of them only once. 0.55% to 0.75% of the sample comes from the top ten.

Each donor gave one peripheral blood draw, averaging roughly 100 mL, which was collected into heparinised tubes. A BD FACSAria II was used to sort naive, central memory, regulatory and stem cell-like memory CD4+ T cells with a panel that included CD45RO, CCR7, CD25, CD127, CD95 and CD27. Purity was above 95% for every sorted population. PBMCs were separated immediately by Lymphoprep density gradient centrifugation and were stained directly, without being cultured. Samples were stained and sorted in pairs, with one healthy donor and one patient per experiment, so that batch effects were minimized. Broader findings and caveats from the paper: PCR might favor shorter templates, but patient and control samples were amplified and corrected together, so any skew would affect both groups equally. Because cDNA rather than genomic DNA was sequenced, highly expressing activated cells could have been over-represented, although no difference in activation and CD3 levels was found between groups. Type 1 diabetes patients showed a moderate but significant shortening of TCRB CDR3 length in all four CD4+ subsets. Patients with type 1 diabetes made fewer insertions and deleted more nucleotides at VDJ recombination sites, implying thymic rearrangement abnormalities. Naive, central memory and regulatory TCRB repertoires appeared to be more similar among patients than among healthy donors. Only small numbers of individuals were included in the HLA sub-analyses, which left unresolved whether HLA type had any influence on TCRB rearrangement.

What was sequenced was central memory CD4+ T cells from blood. The sequence was collected from a man aged 30 to 39 with type 1 diabetes. The sequence is built from TRBV7-9 and TRBJ2-1, and 15 bases in between align with TRBD2. The CDR3 region reads CASSRTSGRARPYNEQFF. The DNA reads TGTGCCAGCAGCCGGACTAGCGGGAGGGCCCGGCCCTACAATGAGCAGTTCTTC.